This TCR beta chain comes out of a study of blood T cell repertoires in COVID-19. Study-level information: COVID-19 samples collected from the United States, Italy and Spain covered acute and convalescent phases. T cells, B-cell-depleted T cells, or PBMCs supplied cDNA or gDNA.

Original methodology: Amplifying reference gene primers gave estimates of nucleated cell counts. Here immunoSEQ multiplex PCR was the method, and the copy in TCRdb shows in-frame clones only, minus some. V and J calls and clone size are as listed in that table; D and trimming were resolved from the DNA. The profile shows more than 100,000 clones, under 90% of them singletons. Germline lookup yields CDR1 SGHNT and CDR2 YENEEA. V dropped 2 bases and J dropped 3 bases, with 11 bases sitting between them. The CDR3 runs to 15 residues. The sequenced material came from peripheral blood. This sequence was found in a woman in her seventies with acute or convalescent COVID-19. The chain joins TRBV11-3 to TRBJ2-1; D is undetermined. The CDR3 spells CASSLSRGSYNEQFF. CDR3 DNA sequence: TGTGCCAGCAGCTTAAGCAGAGGTAGCTACAATGAGCAGTTCTTC. Complete variable domain (other parts from reference TRBV11-3 and TRBJ2-1): EAGVVQSPRYKIIEKKQPVAFWCNPISGHNTLYWYLQNLGQGPELLIRYENEEAVDDSQLPKDRFSAERLKGVDSTLKIQPAELGDSAVYLCASSLSRGSYNEQFFGPGTRLTVL.